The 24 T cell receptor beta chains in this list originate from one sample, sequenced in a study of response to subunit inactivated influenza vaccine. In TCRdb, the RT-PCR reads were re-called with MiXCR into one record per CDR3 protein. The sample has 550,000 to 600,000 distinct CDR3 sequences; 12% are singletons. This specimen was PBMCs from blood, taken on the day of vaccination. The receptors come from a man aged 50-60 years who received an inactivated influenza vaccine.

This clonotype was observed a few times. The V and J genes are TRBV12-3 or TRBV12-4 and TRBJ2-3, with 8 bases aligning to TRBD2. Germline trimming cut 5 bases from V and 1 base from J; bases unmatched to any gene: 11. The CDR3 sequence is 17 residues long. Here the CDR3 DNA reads TGTGCCAGCAGTCCGTCCCCCGGGCGGGGGGGCACAGATACGCAGTATTTT. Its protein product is CASSPSPGRGGTDTQYF.

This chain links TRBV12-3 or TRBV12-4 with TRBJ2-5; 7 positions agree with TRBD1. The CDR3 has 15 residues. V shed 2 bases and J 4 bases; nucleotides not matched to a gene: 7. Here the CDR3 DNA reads TGTGCCAGCAGTTTAATGACAGGGACGCGAGAGACCCAGTACTTC. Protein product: CASSLMTGTRETQYF.

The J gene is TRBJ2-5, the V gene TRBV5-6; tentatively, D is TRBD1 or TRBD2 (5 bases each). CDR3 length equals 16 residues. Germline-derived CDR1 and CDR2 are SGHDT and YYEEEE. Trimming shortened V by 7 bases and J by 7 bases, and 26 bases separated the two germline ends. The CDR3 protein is CASARPTGALGTTQYF. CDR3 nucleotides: TGTGCCAGCGCGAGGCCTACCGGGGCGCTTGGGACGACCCAGTACTTC.

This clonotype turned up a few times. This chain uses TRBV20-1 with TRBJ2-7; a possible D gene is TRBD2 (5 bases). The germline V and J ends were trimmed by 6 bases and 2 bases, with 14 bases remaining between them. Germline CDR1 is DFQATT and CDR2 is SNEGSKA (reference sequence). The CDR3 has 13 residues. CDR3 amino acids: CSAPGIGAYEQYF. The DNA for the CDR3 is TGCAGTGCCCCGGGGATCGGTGCCTACGAGCAGTACTTC.

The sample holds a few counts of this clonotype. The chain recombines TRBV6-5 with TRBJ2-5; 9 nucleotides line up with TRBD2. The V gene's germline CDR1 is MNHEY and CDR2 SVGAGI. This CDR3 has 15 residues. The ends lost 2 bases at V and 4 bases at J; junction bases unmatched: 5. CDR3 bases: TGTGCCAGCAGTTACGGGTCTAGCGGGATAGAGACCCAGTACTTC. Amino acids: CASSYGSSGIETQYF.

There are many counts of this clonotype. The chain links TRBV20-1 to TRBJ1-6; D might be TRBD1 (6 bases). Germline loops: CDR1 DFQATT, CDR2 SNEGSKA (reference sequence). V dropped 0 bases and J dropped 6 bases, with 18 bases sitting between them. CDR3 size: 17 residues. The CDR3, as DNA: TGCAGTGCTAGAGATCTACAGGGACTATCTCTTAATTCACCCCTCCACTTT. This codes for CSARDLQGLSLNSPLHF.

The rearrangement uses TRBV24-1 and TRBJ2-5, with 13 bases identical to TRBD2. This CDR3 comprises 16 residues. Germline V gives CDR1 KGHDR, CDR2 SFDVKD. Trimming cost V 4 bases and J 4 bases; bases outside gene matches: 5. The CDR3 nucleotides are TGTGCCACCAGTGAAGGGACTAGCGGGAATATAGAGACCCAGTACTTC. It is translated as CATSEGTSGNIETQYF.

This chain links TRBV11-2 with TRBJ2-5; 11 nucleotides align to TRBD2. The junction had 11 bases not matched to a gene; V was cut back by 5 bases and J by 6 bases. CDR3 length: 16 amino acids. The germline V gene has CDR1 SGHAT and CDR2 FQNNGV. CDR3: CASSKLAGGLEKTQYF. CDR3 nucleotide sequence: TGTGCCAGCAGCAAATTAGCGGGAGGGCTCGAGAAGACCCAGTACTTC.

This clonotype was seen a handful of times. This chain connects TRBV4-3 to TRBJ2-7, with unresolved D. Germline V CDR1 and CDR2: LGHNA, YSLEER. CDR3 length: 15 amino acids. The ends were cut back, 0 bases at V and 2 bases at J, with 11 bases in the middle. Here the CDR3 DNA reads TGCGCCAGCAGCCAAGATTGGAGAGAAGCCTACGAGCAGTACTTC. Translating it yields CASSQDWREAYEQYF.

For the CDR3, the DNA is TGCGCCAGCAGCGCGGGACAGGGGGGGACCGAGCAGTACTTC. The encoded protein is CASSAGQGGTEQYF. The chain is built from TRBV5-1 and TRBJ2-7; TRBD1 matches 11 bases. CDR3 size: 14 residues. Germline V gene data show CDR1 as SGHRS and CDR2 as YFSETQ. V shed 4 bases and J 6 bases; nucleotides not matched to a gene: 6.

This CDR3 is CASRRGLAGEAYNEQFF. The DNA of the CDR3 is TGTGCCAGCAGGCGGGGACTAGCGGGAGAAGCTTACAATGAGCAGTTCTTC. The rearrangement uses TRBV12-3 or TRBV12-4 and TRBJ2-1, with 14 bases fitting TRBD2. J lost 4 bases, V lost 6 bases, and 8 bases had no gene match. The CDR3 has 17 residues.

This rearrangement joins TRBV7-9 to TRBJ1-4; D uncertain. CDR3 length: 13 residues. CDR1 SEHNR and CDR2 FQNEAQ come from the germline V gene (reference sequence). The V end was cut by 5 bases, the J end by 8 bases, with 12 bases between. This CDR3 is CASSTTVHEKLFF. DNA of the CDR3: TGTGCCAGCAGCACGACGGTTCACGAAAAACTGTTTTTT.

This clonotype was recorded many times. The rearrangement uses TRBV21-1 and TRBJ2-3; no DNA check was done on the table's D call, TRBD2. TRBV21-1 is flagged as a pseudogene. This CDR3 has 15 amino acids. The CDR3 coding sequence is TGTGCCAGCAGCAAAGCGGGGGAGTGCACAGATACGCAGTATTTT. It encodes CASSKAGECTDTQYF.

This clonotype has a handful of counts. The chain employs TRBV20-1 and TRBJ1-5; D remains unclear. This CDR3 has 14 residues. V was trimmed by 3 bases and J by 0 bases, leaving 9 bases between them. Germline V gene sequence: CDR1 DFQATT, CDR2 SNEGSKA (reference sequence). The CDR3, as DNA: TGCAGTGCTAGTTCTGGGAATAGCAATCAGCCCCAGCATTTT. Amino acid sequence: CSASSGNSNQPQHF.

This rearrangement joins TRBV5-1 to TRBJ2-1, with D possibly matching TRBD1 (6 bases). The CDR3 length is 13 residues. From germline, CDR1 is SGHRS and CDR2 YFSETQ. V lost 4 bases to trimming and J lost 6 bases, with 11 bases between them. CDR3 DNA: TGCGCCAGCAGCACCGGGACAACCAATGAGCAGTTCTTC. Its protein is CASSTGTTNEQFF.

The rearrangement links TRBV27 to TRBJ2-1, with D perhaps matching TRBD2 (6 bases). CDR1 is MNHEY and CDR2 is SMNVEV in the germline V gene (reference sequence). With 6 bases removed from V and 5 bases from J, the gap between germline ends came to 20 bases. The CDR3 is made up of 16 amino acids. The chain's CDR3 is CASSPTPPGLNNEQFF. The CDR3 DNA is TGTGCCAGCAGCCCCACCCCCCCGGGACTCAACAATGAGCAGTTCTTC.

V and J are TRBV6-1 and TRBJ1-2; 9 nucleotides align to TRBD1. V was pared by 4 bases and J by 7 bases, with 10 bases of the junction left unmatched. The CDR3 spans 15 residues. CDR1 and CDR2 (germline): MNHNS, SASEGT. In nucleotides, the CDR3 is TGTGCCAGCAGTGGGACCACAGGGGGCGTAGTTGGCTACACCTTC. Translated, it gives CASSGTTGGVVGYTF.

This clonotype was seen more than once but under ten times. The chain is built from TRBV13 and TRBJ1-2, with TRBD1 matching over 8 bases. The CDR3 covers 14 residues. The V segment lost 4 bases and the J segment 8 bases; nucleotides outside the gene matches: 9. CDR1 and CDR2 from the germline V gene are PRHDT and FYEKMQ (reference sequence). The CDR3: CASSSGTGGIGYTF. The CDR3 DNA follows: TGTGCCAGCAGCTCCGGGACAGGCGGGATAGGCTACACCTTC.

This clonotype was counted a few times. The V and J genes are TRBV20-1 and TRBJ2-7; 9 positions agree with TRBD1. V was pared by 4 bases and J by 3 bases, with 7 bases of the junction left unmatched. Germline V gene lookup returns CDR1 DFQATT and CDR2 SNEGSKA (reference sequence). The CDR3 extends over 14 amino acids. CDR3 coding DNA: TGCAGTGCTACACCCGGGACAGGGAACTACGAGCAGTACTTC. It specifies CSATPGTGNYEQYF.

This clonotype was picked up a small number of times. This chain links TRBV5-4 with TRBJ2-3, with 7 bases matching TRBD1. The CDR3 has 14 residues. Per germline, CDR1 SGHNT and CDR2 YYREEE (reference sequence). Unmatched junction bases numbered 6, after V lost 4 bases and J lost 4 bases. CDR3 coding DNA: TGTGCCAGCAGCGGAACAGGGGTATCAGATACGCAGTATTTT. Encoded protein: CASSGTGVSDTQYF. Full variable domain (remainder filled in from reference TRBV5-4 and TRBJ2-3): ETGVTQSPTHLIKTRGQQVTLRCSSQSGHNTVSWYQQALGQGPQFIFQYYREEENGRGNFPPRFSGLQFPNYSSELNVNALELDDSALYLCASSGTGVSDTQYFGPGTRLTVL.

The CDR3 sequence is CASSPYQASVYGYTF. The CDR3 coding sequence is TGTGCCAGCAGCCCTTACCAGGCCTCCGTCTATGGCTACACCTTC. V is TRBV7-6 and J is TRBJ1-2; D is undetermined. The CDR3 contains 15 residues. Germline V gives CDR1 SGHVS, CDR2 FNYEAQ. Between the trimmed V and J ends, which lost 5 bases and 4 bases, there was a span of 17 bases.

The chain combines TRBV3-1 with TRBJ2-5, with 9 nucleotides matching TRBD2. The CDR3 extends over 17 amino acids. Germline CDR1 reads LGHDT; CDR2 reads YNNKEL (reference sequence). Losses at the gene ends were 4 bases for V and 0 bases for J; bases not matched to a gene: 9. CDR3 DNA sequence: TGTGCCAGCAGCCTCCCCCGGGCGGGGGGGTACCAAGAGACCCAGTACTTC. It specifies CASSLPRAGGYQETQYF.

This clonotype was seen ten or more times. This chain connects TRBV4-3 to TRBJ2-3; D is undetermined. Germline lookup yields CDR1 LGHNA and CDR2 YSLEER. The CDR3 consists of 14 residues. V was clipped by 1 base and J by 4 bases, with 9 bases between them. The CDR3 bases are TGCGCCAGCAGCCAAGGAAAGAGATCAGATACGCAGTATTTT. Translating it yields CASSQGKRSDTQYF.

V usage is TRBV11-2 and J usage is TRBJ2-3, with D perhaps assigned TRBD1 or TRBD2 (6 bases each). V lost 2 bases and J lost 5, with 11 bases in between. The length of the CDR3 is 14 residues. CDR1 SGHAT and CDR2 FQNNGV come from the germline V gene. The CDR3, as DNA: TGTGCCAGCAGCTTACCGGAGGGGGGAGATACGCAGTATTTT. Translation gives CASSLPEGGDTQYF.